A single sample is the source of the 28 T cell receptor beta chains below, sequenced in a study of blood T cell repertoires in COVID-19. Assay used: immunoSEQ multiplex PCR; TCRdb lists only in-frame clones, some missing. The repertoire includes 100,000 to 150,000 clones, 85% to 90% of them detected once, and more than 2% sits in the top ten. What was sequenced was peripheral blood. These receptors all come from a man aged 70 or older with active COVID-19.

The chain links TRBV7-8 to TRBJ2-5, with 9 bases fitting TRBD2. The CDR3 totals 16 residues. Per the germline V gene, CDR1 is SGHVS and CDR2 is FQNEAQ. V shed 0 bases, J shed 2 bases, and the junction held 4 bases outside the gene matches. CDR3 region: CASSLAGTSGQETQYF. In nucleotides, the CDR3 is TGTGCCAGCAGCTTAGCGGGTACTAGCGGGCAAGAGACCCAGTACTTC. Variable domain in full (rest from reference TRBV7-8 and TRBJ2-5): GAGVSQSPRYKVAKRGQDVALRCDPISGHVSLFWYQQALGQGPEFLTYFQNEAQLDKSGLPSDRFFAERPEGSVSTLKIQRTQQEDSAVYLCASSLAGTSGQETQYFGPGTRLLVL.

This clone was picked up one time. V is TRBV25-1 and J is TRBJ2-1; 12 positions match TRBD2. Germline trimming cut 7 bases from V and 4 bases from J; bases unmatched to any gene: 5. The CDR3 spans 15 residues. The germline V gene has CDR1 MGHDK and CDR2 SYGVNS. The CDR3 nucleotides are TGTGCCAGCATTCCCGGGACTAGCGGGTACAATGAGCAGTTCTTC. It yields the protein CASIPGTSGYNEQFF.

The V call is TRBV7-2, the J call TRBJ2-7; no clear D gene. The CDR3 is 13 residues long. CDR1 is SGHTA, CDR2 FQGNSA, per germline. Deletions cut 2 bases from V and 2 bases from J, with 7 bases between. CDR3 coding DNA: TGTGCCAGCAGCTTAACTGCTCCCTACGAGCAGTACTTC. This encodes CASSLTAPYEQYF.

This clone was detected a few times. The chain joins TRBV7-9 to TRBJ2-7; 9 nucleotides line up with TRBD2. From germline, CDR1 is SEHNR and CDR2 FQNEAQ (reference sequence). The V segment lost 1 base and the J segment 2 bases; nucleotides outside the gene matches: 6. CDR3 length: 16 residues. The CDR3 coding sequence is TGTGCCAGCAGCTTAGTTTTGCCTAGCGGGGCCTACGAGCAGTACTTC. This encodes CASSLVLPSGAYEQYF.

The CDR3 reads CASRIAGSNTDTQYF. DNA for the CDR3: TGTGCCAGCAGAATAGCGGGAAGTAACACAGATACGCAGTATTTT. This chain joins TRBV6-5 and TRBJ2-3; 8 bases are shared with TRBD2. V lost 6 bases and J lost 2; bases outside the gene matches: 7. The CDR3 contains 15 residues. Germline CDR1 and CDR2: MNHEY and SVGAGI.

The V call is TRBV5-6, the J call TRBJ2-3; tentatively, D is TRBD1 (5 bases). Per germline, CDR1 SGHDT and CDR2 YYEEEE. Trimming left V 4 bases short and J 1 base short, with 16 bases between. The CDR3 spans 16 residues. CDR3: CASSPATGLRTDTQYF. CDR3 bases: TGTGCCAGCAGCCCGGCCACAGGATTACGCACAGATACGCAGTATTTT.

The chain links TRBV30 to TRBJ1-1; TRBD1 might be the D (5 bases). The CDR3 length is 13 residues. V was trimmed by 1 base and J by 3 bases, leaving 9 bases between them. CDR1 GTSNPN and CDR2 SVGIG come from the germline V gene (reference sequence). DNA of the CDR3: TGTGCCTGGAGTGAGGCAGGGCACACTGAAGCTTTCTTT. It encodes CAWSEAGHTEAFF. The whole variable domain, filled in from reference TRBV30 and TRBJ1-1, reads SQTIHQWPATLVQPVGSPLSLECTVEGTSNPNLYWYRQAAGRGLQLLFYSVGIGQISSEVPQNLSASRPQDRQFILSSKKLLLSDSGFYLCAWSEAGHTEAFFGQGTRLTVV.

This chain links TRBV6-4 with TRBJ2-2, with D perhaps TRBD2 (6 bases). The CDR3 is made up of 14 amino acids. V was clipped by 6 bases and J by 2 bases, with 10 bases between them. The germline V gene encodes CDR1 MRHNA and CDR2 SNTAGT. The CDR3 is CASRREANTGELFF. In DNA, the CDR3 is TGTGCCAGCAGGAGGGAGGCCAACACCGGGGAGCTGTTTTTT.

The chain combines TRBV11-2 with TRBJ1-5, with 7 bases identical to TRBD1. Germline CDR1 and CDR2: SGHAT and FQNNGV. V gave up 1 base and J gave up 2 bases; unmatched junction bases: 8. The length of the CDR3 is 17 residues. CDR3 amino acids: CASSLGARQGGNQPQHF. The CDR3 DNA is TGTGCCAGCAGCTTAGGAGCCAGACAGGGAGGCAATCAGCCCCAGCATTTT. The whole variable domain, filled in from reference TRBV11-2 and TRBJ1-5, reads EAGVAQSPRYKIIEKRQSVAFWCNPISGHATLYWYQQILGQGPKLLIQFQNNGVVDDSQLPKDRFSAERLKGVDSTLKIQPAKLEDSAVYLCASSLGARQGGNQPQHFGDGTRLSIL.

The CDR3 protein is CASSPDRNSGANVLTF. The CDR3 nucleotides are TGTGCCAGCAGCCCGGACAGAAACTCTGGGGCCAACGTCCTGACTTTC. The J gene is TRBJ2-6, the V gene TRBV5-4; tentative D call: TRBD1 (6 bases). The CDR3 is 16 residues long. Germline V gene sequence: CDR1 SGHNT, CDR2 YYREEE (reference sequence). The germline V and J ends were trimmed by 4 bases and 0 bases, with 11 bases remaining between them.

The rearrangement uses TRBV3-1 (or the pseudogene TRBV3-2) and TRBJ2-1, with 13 bases matching TRBD2. CDR1 is LGHDT and CDR2 is YNNKEL in the germline V gene (reference sequence). J lost 10 bases, V lost 4 bases, and 10 bases had no gene match. The CDR3 is made up of 16 amino acids. CDR3 bases: TGTGCCAGCAGCCTACGGACTAGCGGGAGACGTCCCGAGCAGTTCTTC. Translated, it gives CASSLRTSGRRPEQFF.

The chain recombines TRBV7-2 with TRBJ1-2; 8 nucleotides match TRBD1. V gave up 0 bases and J gave up 0 bases; unmatched junction bases: 6. The CDR3 loop spans 17 amino acids. Per germline, CDR1 SGHTA and CDR2 FQGNSA. CDR3 sequence (DNA): TGTGCCAGCAGCTTAGCGGCAGGGGGCGCTTCTAACTATGGCTACACCTTC. Protein sequence: CASSLAAGGASNYGYTF. Supplemented by reference TRBV7-2 and TRBJ1-2, the full variable domain reads GAGVSQSPSNKVTEKGKDVELRCDPISGHTALYWYRQSLGQGLEFLIYFQGNSAPDKSGLPSDRFSAERTGGSVSTLTIQRTQQEDSAVYLCASSLAAGGASNYGYTFGSGTRLTVV.

This clone is a singleton in its sample. J is TRBJ2-1 and V is TRBV14; 8 nucleotides match TRBD2. Trimming cost V 4 bases and J 4 bases; bases outside gene matches: 6. The CDR3 extends over 15 amino acids. Germline CDR1 SGHDN, CDR2 FVKESK. The DNA for the CDR3 is TGTGCCAGCAGCCCTCTAGCGGGTCATTACAATGAGCAGTTCTTC. This encodes CASSPLAGHYNEQFF. Filled out from reference TRBV14 and TRBJ2-1, the complete variable domain reads EAGVTQFPSHSVIEKGQTVTLRCDPISGHDNLYWYRRVMGKEIKFLLHFVKESKQDESGMPNNRFLAERTGGTYSTLKVQPAELEDSGVYFCASSPLAGHYNEQFFGPGTRLTVL.

This clone was detected once. The rearrangement links TRBV9 to TRBJ2-1; the D gene is possibly TRBD2 (6 bases). With 0 bases removed from V and 0 bases from J, the gap between germline ends came to 13 bases. The germline V gene encodes CDR1 SGDLS and CDR2 YYNGEE. The CDR3 sequence is 17 residues long. CDR3 nucleotide sequence: TGTGCCAGCAGCGTAGCCGGAGCGGGCCACTCCTACAATGAGCAGTTCTTC. Protein sequence: CASSVAGAGHSYNEQFF.

The table lists this clone with a count of one. The chain carries TRBV28 and TRBJ2-7; D possibly corresponds to TRBD1 (5 bases). The CDR3 consists of 13 residues. Germline lookup yields CDR1 MDHEN and CDR2 SYDVKM. With 3 bases removed from V and 4 bases from J, the gap between germline ends came to 10 bases. The CDR3 nucleotides read TGTGCCAGCAGTTTTGGGGCGGCATACGAGCAGTACTTC. Protein product: CASSFGAAYEQYF.

The rearrangement joins TRBV9 to TRBJ1-1; 9 positions agree with TRBD1. J was trimmed by 0 bases and V by 4 bases; bases with no gene match: 4. The CDR3 length is 15 residues. CDR1 and CDR2 (germline): SGDLS, YYNGEE. Here the CDR3 reads CASSPTGGMNTEAFF. Written as DNA, the CDR3 is TGTGCCAGCAGCCCGACAGGGGGTATGAACACTGAAGCTTTCTTT.

The J gene is TRBJ1-1, the V gene TRBV28; tentatively, D is TRBD1 (5 bases). Germline CDR1 and CDR2: MDHEN and SYDVKM. CDR3 length equals 16 residues. The V end lost 4 bases, the J end lost 4 bases, and 19 bases lay between the germline ends. CDR3: CASSSRGRLAATEAFF. In nucleotides, the CDR3 is TGTGCCAGCAGTTCAAGGGGTCGTCTAGCGGCCACTGAAGCTTTCTTT. Variable domain in full (rest from reference TRBV28 and TRBJ1-1): DVKVTQSSRYLVKRTGEKVFLECVQDMDHENMFWYRQDPGLGLRLIYFSYDVKMKEKGDIPEGYSVSREKKERFSLILESASTNQTSMYLCASSSRGRLAATEAFFGQGTRLTVV.

The chain is built from TRBV19 and TRBJ2-1; 13 bases map to TRBD2. This CDR3 region has 18 residues. Germline CDR1 LNHDA, CDR2 SQIVND (reference sequence). Germline trimming cut 5 bases from V and 0 bases from J; bases unmatched to any gene: 7. CDR3 residues: CASSQMGLAGSSYNEQFF. CDR3 coding DNA: TGTGCCAGTAGTCAAATGGGACTAGCGGGGAGCTCCTACAATGAGCAGTTCTTC.

The gene calls are TRBV6-5 and TRBJ2-1, with TRBD2 identical over 7 bases. The V gene end was trimmed by 5 bases and the J gene end by 5 bases; junction bases not matched to a gene: 3. Germline assignment: CDR1 MNHEY and CDR2 SVGAGI. The length of the CDR3 is 13 residues. The CDR3: CASSKGLNNEQFF. The DNA of the CDR3 is TGTGCCAGCAGTAAGGGACTAAACAATGAGCAGTTCTTC.

V usage is TRBV6-5 and J usage is TRBJ2-1, with 8 positions matching TRBD2. CDR3 length equals 14 residues. CDR1 and CDR2 (germline): MNHEY, SVGAGI. V dropped 4 bases and J dropped 4; count of bases not matched to a gene: 3. This CDR3 reads CASSFKREYNEQFF. DNA for the CDR3: TGTGCCAGCAGTTTCAAGCGGGAGTACAATGAGCAGTTCTTC.

Worth noting for this clone: The germline gene is not matched at one end of the junction; a read error may be the cause. J is TRBJ2-1 and V is TRBV7-7; D remains unclear. The CDR3 extends over 13 amino acids. Germline CDR1 reads SSHAT; CDR2 reads FNYEAQ (reference sequence). This CDR3 is CASSLAPSNEQFF. The CDR3, as DNA: TGTGCTAGCAGCTTAGCCCCGAGCAATGAGCAGTTCTTC.

The genes are TRBV7-2 and TRBJ2-3; D perhaps matches TRBD2 (6 bases). Germline V gene data show CDR1 as SGHTA and CDR2 as FQGNSA. Trimming pared 2 bases from V and 1 base from J, leaving 13 bases between. The CDR3 is 16 residues long. The CDR3 nucleotides read TGTGCCAGCAGCTTATGGGGGGATAAGGGCACAGATACGCAGTATTTT. As protein: CASSLWGDKGTDTQYF.

The V and J genes are TRBV5-6 and TRBJ2-5; D may be TRBD1 (5 bases). Trimming took off 1 base at V and 5 bases at J, with 6 bases between the two ends. The CDR3 sequence is 12 residues long. Germline V gene data show CDR1 as SGHDT and CDR2 as YYEEEE. The CDR3 sequence is CASSLRGETQYF. The DNA of the CDR3 is TGTGCCAGCAGCTTGAGGGGTGAGACCCAGTACTTC. Drawing the rest from reference TRBV5-6 and TRBJ2-5, the complete variable domain is DAGVTQSPTHLIKTRGQQVTLRCSPKSGHDTVSWYQQALGQGPQFIFQYYEEEERQRGNFPDRFSGHQFPNYSSELNVNALLLGDSALYLCASSLRGETQYFGPGTRLLVL.

The chain combines TRBV14 with TRBJ2-7; TRBD1 is a possible D gene (6 bases). The CDR3 is made up of 17 amino acids. Germline-derived CDR1 and CDR2 are SGHDN and FVKESK. Between the trimmed V and J ends, which lost 2 bases and 2 bases, there was a span of 19 bases. The CDR3 sequence is CASSQILTGNVPYEQYF. CDR3 nucleotides: TGTGCCAGCAGCCAAATTCTGACAGGCAACGTTCCCTACGAGCAGTACTTC.

The rearrangement links TRBV27 to TRBJ2-6; tentative D call: TRBD1 (6 bases). The CDR3 length is 16 residues. Trimming took off 7 bases at V and 0 bases at J, with 13 bases between the two ends. Germline-derived CDR1 and CDR2 are MNHEY and SMNVEV (reference sequence). The CDR3 DNA reads as TGTGCCAGCACCGTAAGGGGGAGCTCTGGGGCCAACGTCCTGACTTTC. It yields the protein CASTVRGSSGANVLTF.

V is TRBV6-5 and J is TRBJ1-2; TRBD1 might be the D (6 bases). This CDR3 region has 14 residues. Germline V gene sequence: CDR1 MNHEY, CDR2 SVGAGI. Trimming left V 6 bases short and J 0 bases short, with 11 bases between. CDR3 coding DNA: TGTGCCAGCAGCCTACAGGGTCCTAACTATGGCTACACCTTC. As protein: CASSLQGPNYGYTF.

This rearrangement joins TRBV3-1 (or the pseudogene TRBV3-2) to TRBJ1-1; D unresolved. The V end lost 0 bases, the J end lost 4 bases, and 9 bases lay between the germline ends. The CDR3 runs to 14 residues. Looked up from germline, CDR1 is LGHDT and CDR2 is YNNKEL (reference sequence). The CDR3 coding sequence is TGTGCCAGCAGCCAAGATTTTGGAGGCACTGAAGCTTTCTTT. This sequence encodes CASSQDFGGTEAFF.

This chain uses TRBV20-1 with TRBJ2-1, with a weak D call TRBD2 (5 bases). Germline V gene data show CDR1 as DFQATT and CDR2 as SNEGSKA (reference sequence). Trimming took off 5 bases at V and 12 bases at J, with 11 bases between the two ends. This CDR3 is built from 10 residues. The CDR3 here is CSARKRWQFF. The CDR3 DNA follows: TGCAGTGCTCGCAAGCGGTGGCAGTTCTTC.